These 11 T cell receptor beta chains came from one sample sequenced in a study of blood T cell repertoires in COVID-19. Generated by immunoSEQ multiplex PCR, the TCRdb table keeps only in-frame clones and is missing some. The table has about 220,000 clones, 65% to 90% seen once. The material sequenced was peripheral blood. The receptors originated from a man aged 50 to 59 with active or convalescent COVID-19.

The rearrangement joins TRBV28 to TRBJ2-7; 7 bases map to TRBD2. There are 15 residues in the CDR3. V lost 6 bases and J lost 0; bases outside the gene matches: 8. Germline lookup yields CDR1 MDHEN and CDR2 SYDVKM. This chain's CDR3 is CASSRLGGSSYEQYV. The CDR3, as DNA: TGTGCCAGCAGCCGTTTAGGCGGGAGCTCCTACGAGCAGTACGTC.

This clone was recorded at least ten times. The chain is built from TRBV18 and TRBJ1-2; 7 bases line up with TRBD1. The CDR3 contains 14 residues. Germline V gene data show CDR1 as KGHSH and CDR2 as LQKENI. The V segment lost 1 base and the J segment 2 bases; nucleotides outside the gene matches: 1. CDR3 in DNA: TGTGCCAGCTCACCACTGGGACAGAACTATGGCTACACCTTC. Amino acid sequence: CASSPLGQNYGYTF.

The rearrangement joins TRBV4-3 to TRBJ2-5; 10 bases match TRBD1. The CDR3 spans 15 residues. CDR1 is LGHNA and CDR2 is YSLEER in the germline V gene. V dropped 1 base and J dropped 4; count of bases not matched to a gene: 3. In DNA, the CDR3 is TGCGCCAGCAGCCAAGTTTGGGACAGGGGAGAGACCCAGTACTTC. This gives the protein CASSQVWDRGETQYF.

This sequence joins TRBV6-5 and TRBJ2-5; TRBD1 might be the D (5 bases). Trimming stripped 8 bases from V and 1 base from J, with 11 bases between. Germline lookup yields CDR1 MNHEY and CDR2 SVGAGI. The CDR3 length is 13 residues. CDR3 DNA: TGTGCCAGCGCAGGGAACTCCCAAGAGACCCAGTACTTC. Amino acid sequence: CASAGNSQETQYF.

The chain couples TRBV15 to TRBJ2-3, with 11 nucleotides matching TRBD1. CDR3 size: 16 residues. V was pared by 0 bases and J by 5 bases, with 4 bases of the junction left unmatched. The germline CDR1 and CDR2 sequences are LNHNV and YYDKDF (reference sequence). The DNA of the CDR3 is TGTGCCACCAGCAGAGAGAGGACAGGGGGCTTAGATACGCAGTATTTT. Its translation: CATSRERTGGLDTQYF.

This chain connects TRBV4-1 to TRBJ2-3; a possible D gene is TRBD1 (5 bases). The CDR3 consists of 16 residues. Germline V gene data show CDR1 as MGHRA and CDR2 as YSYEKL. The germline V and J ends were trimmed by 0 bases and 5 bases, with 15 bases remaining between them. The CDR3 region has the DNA TGCGCCAGCAGCCAAGAAGGGGTTGTGGTAGTAGATACGCAGTATTTT. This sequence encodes CASSQEGVVVVDTQYF.

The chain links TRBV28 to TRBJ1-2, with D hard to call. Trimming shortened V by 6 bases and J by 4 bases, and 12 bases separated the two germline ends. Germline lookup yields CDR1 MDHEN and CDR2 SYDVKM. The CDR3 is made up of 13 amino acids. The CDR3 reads CASSDYSAYGYTF. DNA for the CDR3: TGTGCCAGCAGCGACTATTCAGCCTATGGCTACACCTTC.

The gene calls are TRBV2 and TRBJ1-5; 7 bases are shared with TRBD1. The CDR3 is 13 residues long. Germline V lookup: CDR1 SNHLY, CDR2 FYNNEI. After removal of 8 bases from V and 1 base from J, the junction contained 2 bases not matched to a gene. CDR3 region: CASDRESNQPQHF. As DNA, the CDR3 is TGTGCCAGCGACAGGGAGAGCAATCAGCCCCAGCATTTT.

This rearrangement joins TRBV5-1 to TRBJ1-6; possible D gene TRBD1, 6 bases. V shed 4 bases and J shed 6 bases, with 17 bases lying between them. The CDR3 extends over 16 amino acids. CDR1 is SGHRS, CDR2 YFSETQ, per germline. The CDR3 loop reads CASSIGGNSVNSPLHF. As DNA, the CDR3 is TGCGCCAGCAGCATAGGGGGTAACAGTGTTAATTCACCCCTCCACTTT.

The CDR3: CSPPGGYTF. The CDR3 nucleotides read TGCAGTCCTCCCGGTGGCTACACCTTC. The chain combines TRBV20-1 with TRBJ1-2; unclear D gene. The CDR3 is 9 amino acids. V was pared by 8 bases and J by 7 bases, with 8 bases between. Looked up from germline, CDR1 is DFQATT and CDR2 is SNEGSKA (reference sequence).

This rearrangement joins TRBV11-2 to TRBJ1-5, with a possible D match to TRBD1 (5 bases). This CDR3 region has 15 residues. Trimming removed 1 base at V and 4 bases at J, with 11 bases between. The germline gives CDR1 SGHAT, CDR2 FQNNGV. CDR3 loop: CASSLGRGVNQPQHF. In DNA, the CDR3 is TGTGCCAGCAGCTTAGGGAGGGGTGTTAATCAGCCCCAGCATTTT.